The T cell receptor beta chain under discussion was sequenced for a study of blood T cell repertoires in COVID-19. TCRdb's copy holds only in-frame clones and misses some; the assay was immunoSEQ multiplex PCR. Of about 300,000 clones in the sample, just under 90% were seen once. Losses at the gene ends were 2 bases for V and 5 bases for J; bases not matched to a gene: 6. CDR3 length: 14 residues. Germline-derived CDR1 and CDR2 are SGDLS and YYNGEE. Specimen: peripheral blood. The rearrangement uses TRBV9 and TRBJ1-1, with TRBD1 matching over 7 bases. The receptor was derived from a woman aged 30 to 39 with COVID-19, enrolled during active disease. CDR3: CASSVGTAYTEAFF. The CDR3 DNA reads as TGTGCCAGCAGCGTGGGGACAGCGTATACTGAAGCTTTCTTT.